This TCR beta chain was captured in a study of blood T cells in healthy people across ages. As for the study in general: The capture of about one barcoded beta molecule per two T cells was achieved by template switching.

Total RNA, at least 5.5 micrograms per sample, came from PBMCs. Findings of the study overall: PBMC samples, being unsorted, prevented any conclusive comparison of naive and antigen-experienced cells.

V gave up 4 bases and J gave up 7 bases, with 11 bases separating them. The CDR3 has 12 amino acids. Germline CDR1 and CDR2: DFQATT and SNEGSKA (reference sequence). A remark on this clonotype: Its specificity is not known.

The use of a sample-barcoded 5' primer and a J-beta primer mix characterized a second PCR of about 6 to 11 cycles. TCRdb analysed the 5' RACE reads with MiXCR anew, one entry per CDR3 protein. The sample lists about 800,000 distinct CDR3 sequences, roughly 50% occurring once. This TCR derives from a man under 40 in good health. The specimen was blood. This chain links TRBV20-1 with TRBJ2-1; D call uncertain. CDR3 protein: CSAIIRRNEQFF. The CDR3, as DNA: TGCAGTGCTATAATCCGGCGTAATGAGCAGTTCTTC.